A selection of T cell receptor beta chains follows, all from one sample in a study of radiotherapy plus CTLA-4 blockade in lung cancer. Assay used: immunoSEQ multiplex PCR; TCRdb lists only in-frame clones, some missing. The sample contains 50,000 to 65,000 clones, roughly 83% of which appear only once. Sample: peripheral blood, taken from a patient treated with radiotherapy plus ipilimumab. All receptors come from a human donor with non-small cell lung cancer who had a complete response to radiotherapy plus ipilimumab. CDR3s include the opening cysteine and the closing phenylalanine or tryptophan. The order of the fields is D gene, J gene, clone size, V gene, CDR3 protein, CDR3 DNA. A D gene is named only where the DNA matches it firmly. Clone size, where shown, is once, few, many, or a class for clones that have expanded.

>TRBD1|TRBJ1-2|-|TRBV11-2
CASSLIGTAYGYTF
TGTGCCAGCAGCTTAATTGGGACAGCTTATGGCTACACCTTC
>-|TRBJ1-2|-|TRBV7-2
CASSPDSNYGYTF
TGTGCCAGCAGCCCCGACAGTAACTATGGCTACACCTTC
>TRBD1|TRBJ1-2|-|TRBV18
CASSPREGQGNYGYTF
TGTGCCAGCTCACCCCGCGAAGGACAGGGAAACTATGGCTACACCTTC
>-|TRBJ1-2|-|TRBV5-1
CASRRPESNYGYTF
TGCGCCAGCAGGCGGCCAGAGAGTAACTATGGCTACACCTTC
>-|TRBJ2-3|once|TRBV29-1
CSVLGQRELITDTQYF
TGCAGCGTTTTAGGGCAGAGGGAATTAATCACAGATACGCAGTATTTT
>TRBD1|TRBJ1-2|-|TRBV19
CASSIRTGANYGYTF
TGTGCCAGTAGTATACGGACAGGGGCTAACTATGGCTACACCTTC
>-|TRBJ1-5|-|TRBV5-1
CASSPGDSNQPQHF
TGCGCCAGCAGCCCGGGAGATAGCAATCAGCCCCAGCATTTT
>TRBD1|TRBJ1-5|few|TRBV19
CASTQTGSNGNQPQHF
TGTGCCAGTACCCAGACAGGGTCTAATGGCAATCAGCCCCAGCATTTT
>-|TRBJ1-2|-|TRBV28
CASSPPGPGSAGYTF
TGTGCCAGCAGCCCACCGGGTCCTGGGAGTGCTGGCTACACCTTC
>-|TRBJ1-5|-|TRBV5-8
CASSLQGWGNQPQHF
TGTGCCAGCAGCTTACAGGGATGGGGCAATCAGCCCCAGCATTTT
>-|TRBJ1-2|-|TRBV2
CASSENSSNYGYTF
TGTGCCAGCAGTGAAAACAGCTCTAACTATGGCTACACCTTC
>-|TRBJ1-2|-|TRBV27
CASSFLGAAVHGYTF
TGTGCCAGCAGCTTTCTGGGGGCCGCAGTACATGGCTACACCTTC
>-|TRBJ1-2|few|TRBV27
CASSLSVSGNGYTF
TGTGCCAGCAGTTTATCGGTGTCAGGGAATGGCTACACCTTC
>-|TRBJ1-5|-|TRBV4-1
CASSRSGDGNQPQHF
TGCGCCAGCAGCCGATCGGGGGACGGCAATCAGCCCCAGCATTTT
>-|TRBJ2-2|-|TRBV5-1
CAVSPRGDTGELFF
TGCGCCGTATCGCCCAGGGGCGACACCGGGGAGCTGTTTTTT
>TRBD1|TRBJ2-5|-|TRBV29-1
CSVEQGAIGETQYF
TGCAGCGTTGAACAGGGGGCGATCGGGGAGACCCAGTACTTC